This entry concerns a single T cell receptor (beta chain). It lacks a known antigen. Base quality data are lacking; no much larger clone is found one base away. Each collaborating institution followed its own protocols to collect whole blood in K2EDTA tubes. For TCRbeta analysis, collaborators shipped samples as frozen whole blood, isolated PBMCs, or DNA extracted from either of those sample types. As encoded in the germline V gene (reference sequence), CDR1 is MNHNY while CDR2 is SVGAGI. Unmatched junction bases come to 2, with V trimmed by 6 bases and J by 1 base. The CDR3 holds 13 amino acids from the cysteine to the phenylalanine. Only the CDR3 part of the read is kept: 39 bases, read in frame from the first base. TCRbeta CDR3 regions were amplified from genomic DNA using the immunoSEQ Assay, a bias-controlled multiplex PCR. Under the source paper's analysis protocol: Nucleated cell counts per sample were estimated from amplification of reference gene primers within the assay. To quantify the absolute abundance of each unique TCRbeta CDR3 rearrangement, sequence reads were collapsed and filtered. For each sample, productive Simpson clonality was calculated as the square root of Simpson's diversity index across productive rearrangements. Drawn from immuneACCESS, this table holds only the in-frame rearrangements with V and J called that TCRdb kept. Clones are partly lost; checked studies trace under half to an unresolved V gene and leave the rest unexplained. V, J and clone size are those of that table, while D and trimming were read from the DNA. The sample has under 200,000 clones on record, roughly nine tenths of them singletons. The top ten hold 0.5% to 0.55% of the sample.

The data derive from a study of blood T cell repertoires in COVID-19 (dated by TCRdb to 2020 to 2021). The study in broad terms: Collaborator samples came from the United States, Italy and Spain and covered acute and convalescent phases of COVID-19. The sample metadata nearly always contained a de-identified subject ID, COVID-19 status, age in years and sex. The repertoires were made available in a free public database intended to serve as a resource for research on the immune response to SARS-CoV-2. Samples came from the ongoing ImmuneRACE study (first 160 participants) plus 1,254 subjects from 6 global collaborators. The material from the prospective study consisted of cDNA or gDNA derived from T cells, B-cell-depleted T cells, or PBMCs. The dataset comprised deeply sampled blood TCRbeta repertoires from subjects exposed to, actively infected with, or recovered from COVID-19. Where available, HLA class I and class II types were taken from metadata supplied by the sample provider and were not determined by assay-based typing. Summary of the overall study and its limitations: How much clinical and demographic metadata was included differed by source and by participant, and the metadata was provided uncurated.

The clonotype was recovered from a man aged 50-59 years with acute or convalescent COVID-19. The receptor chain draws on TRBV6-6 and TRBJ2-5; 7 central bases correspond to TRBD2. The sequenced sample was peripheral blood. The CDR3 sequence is CASSRLAQETQYF. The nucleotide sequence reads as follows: TGTGCCAGCAGCCGACTAGCCCAAGAGACCCAGTACTTC.